This T cell receptor beta chain is drawn from a study of regulatory T cells in long-lasting Graves disease. On the study more broadly: For under 3 months, newly diagnosed Graves' patients had been taking antithyroid drugs.

This clonotype was seen at least ten times. Its antigen is not known. Construction of the TCR beta libraries employed iRepertoire HTBI primers in conjunction with Arm-PCR of CDR3 regions. TCRdb processed the multiplex PCR reads anew with MiXCR; each CDR3 protein has one entry. The table includes 350,000 to 500,000 distinct CDR3 sequences, approximately 16% detected once. The V segment lost 5 bases and the J segment 3 bases; nucleotides outside the gene matches: 1. CDR3 length: 13 residues. Germline V gene data show CDR1 as SNHLY and CDR2 as FYNNEI. Time point defined: newly diagnosed GD, antithyroid drugs for less than 3 months. Preparation of the TCR library used RNA extracted from PBMCs. General study results and limits: New patients shared fewer than 1,000 public clonotypes, and persistent patients shared more, with approximately 2,600.

Separately, the same data were catalogued under a study of T cells in Graves' hyperthyroidism and ophthalmopathy. That work adds: Ophthalmopathy was predicted by the model a median of approximately six months ahead of onset.

The rearrangement links TRBV2 to TRBJ2-5; 9 bases agree with TRBD1. The receptor comes from a woman aged 25 to 39 with Graves disease. The material was peripheral blood mononuclear cells (PBMCs), obtained at new diagnosis, from a patient treated with antithyroid drugs. The CDR3 nucleotides read TGTGCCAGCAGTAGGGACAGGGAAGAGACCCAGTACTTC. Its protein product is CASSRDREETQYF.